Below, 10 T cell receptor beta chains from the same sample are listed, as sequenced in a study of T cell repertoires in cytomegalovirus infection. TCRdb re-analysed the reads in MiXCR, keeping a single row per CDR3 protein. The sample lists 200,000 to 300,000 distinct CDR3 sequences; around 8.7% were seen once. Sample: PBMCs. These receptors came from a human donor in good health (CMV status not recorded). Some clones in this sample may be carry-over from other donors' samples.

This clonotype was counted at least ten times. The chain couples TRBV12-3 or TRBV12-4 to TRBJ1-1, with a possible D match to TRBD1 (5 bases). Trimming shortened V by 5 bases and J by 7 bases, and 14 bases separated the two germline ends. CDR3 length equals 13 residues. CDR3 nucleotide sequence: TGTGCCAGCAGTCCAGGGACCCACCTTGAAGCTTTCTTT. Translated, it gives CASSPGTHLEAFF.

In this sample, this clonotype turned up many times. V gene TRBV7-2 combines with J gene TRBJ1-1, with D possibly matching TRBD1 (6 bases). Per germline, CDR1 SGHTA and CDR2 FQGNSA. The CDR3 extends over 14 amino acids. Trimming left V 1 base short and J 2 bases short, with 8 bases between. This CDR3 reads CASSLGTANTEAFF. CDR3 coding DNA: TGTGCCAGCAGCTTAGGGACAGCCAACACTGAAGCTTTCTTT.

This clonotype was counted many times. The chain uses TRBV6-2 or TRBV6-3 and TRBJ1-1, with a tentative D call TRBD1 (5 bases). This CDR3 contains 14 residues. V shed 6 bases and J shed 0 bases, with 11 bases lying between them. Germline V gene data show CDR1 as MNHEY and CDR2 as SVGEGT. The CDR3 here is CASSSGRMNTEAFF. The CDR3 DNA is TGTGCCAGCAGCTCAGGGAGAATGAACACTGAAGCTTTCTTT.

This clonotype was counted many times. This rearrangement joins TRBV7-2 to TRBJ1-5, with unresolved D. This CDR3 contains 13 residues. Germline loops: CDR1 SGHTA, CDR2 FQGNSA. With 6 bases removed from V and 1 base from J, the gap between germline ends came to 7 bases. The CDR3 bases are TGTGCCAGCAGACCGGACAGCAATCAGCCCCAGCATTTT. Translation gives CASRPDSNQPQHF.

The chain joins TRBV27 to TRBJ2-7; 8 bases line up with TRBD1. The CDR3 has 15 amino acids. CDR1 is MNHEY, CDR2 SMNVEV, per germline (reference sequence). V shed 6 bases and J 2 bases; nucleotides not matched to a gene: 9. CDR3 in DNA: TGTGCCAGCAGCAAAGACAGGGGAGCCCCCTACGAGCAGTACTTC. Translation gives CASSKDRGAPYEQYF.

This clonotype showed up many times. The chain uses TRBV7-9 and TRBJ2-1; D gene uncertain. The CDR3 contains 11 residues. Germline V lookup: CDR1 SEHNR, CDR2 FQNEAQ (reference sequence). Trimming shortened V by 5 bases and J by 10 bases, and 9 bases separated the two germline ends. This CDR3 is CASSLGQEQFF. The CDR3 DNA is TGTGCCAGCAGCCTTGGGCAAGAGCAGTTCTTC.

This clonotype was seen at least ten times. This chain joins TRBV7-2 and TRBJ2-1, with TRBD1 matching 7 bases. This CDR3 has 15 amino acids. Germline V gene lookup returns CDR1 SGHTA and CDR2 FQGNSA. The V segment lost 3 bases and the J segment 3 bases; nucleotides outside the gene matches: 5. The CDR3 is CASSFGTENYNEQFF. The CDR3 DNA sequence: TGTGCCAGCAGCTTTGGGACAGAAAACTACAATGAGCAGTTCTTC. Supplemented by reference TRBV7-2 and TRBJ2-1, the full variable domain reads GAGVSQSPSNKVTEKGKDVELRCDPISGHTALYWYRQSLGQGLEFLIYFQGNSAPDKSGLPSDRFSAERTGGSVSTLTIQRTQQEDSAVYLCASSFGTENYNEQFFGPGTRLTVL.

This clonotype was recorded at least ten times. The V gene is TRBV7-2, the J gene TRBJ1-6; the D is unclear. Germline CDR1 reads SGHTA; CDR2 reads FQGNSA. CDR3 length equals 14 residues. Trimming stripped 1 base from V and 7 bases from J, with 8 bases between. CDR3 in DNA: TGTGCCAGCAGCTTAGATTCCGGAAATTCACCCCTCCACTTT. Its protein product is CASSLDSGNSPLHF.

V and J are TRBV27 and TRBJ1-5; a possible D gene is TRBD1 (5 bases). The ends were cut back, 5 bases at V and 7 bases at J, with 18 bases in the middle. CDR3 length: 15 amino acids. In germline, CDR1 is MNHEY, CDR2 SMNVEV (reference sequence). CDR3 DNA: TGTGCCAGCAGTCAGGGACGGTCCCCGGGGCAGCCCCAGCATTTT. Its translation is CASSQGRSPGQPQHF.

This clonotype has at least ten counts. The chain joins TRBV7-2 to TRBJ2-7; a weak D match, TRBD1 (6 bases). Trimming removed 0 bases from V and 0 bases from J, with 12 bases in between. This CDR3 comprises 16 residues. Germline V gene sequence: CDR1 SGHTA, CDR2 FQGNSA. In DNA, the CDR3 is TGTGCCAGCAGCTTAGCGCCGGACAGACCCTCCTACGAGCAGTACTTC. It is translated as CASSLAPDRPSYEQYF.